This entry lists 18 T cell receptor beta chains sequenced from one sample in a study of blood T cell repertoires in COVID-19. The data were produced by immunoSEQ multiplex PCR, yet TCRdb's version contains in-frame clones alone and is incomplete. The data contain roughly 100,000 clones, about 90% of them singletons. Sequencing used peripheral blood. These TCRs come from a man in his fifties or sixties with acute or convalescent COVID-19.

The V call is TRBV7-7, the J call TRBJ2-3; 11 nucleotides align to TRBD2. In germline, CDR1 is SSHAT, CDR2 FNYEAQ (reference sequence). This CDR3 is 17 amino acids long. V was pared by 5 bases and J by 2 bases, with 9 bases of the junction left unmatched. The CDR3 DNA sequence: TGTGCCAGCAGCCCAGGAAGTAGCGGGGGGGTCACAGATACGCAGTATTTT. Translation gives CASSPGSSGGVTDTQYF.

This chain joins TRBV5-4 and TRBJ2-2, with 12 positions matching TRBD2. Germline lookup yields CDR1 SGHNT and CDR2 YYREEE (reference sequence). This CDR3 spans 16 amino acids. V lost 4 bases, J lost 4 bases, and 5 bases stayed unmatched. CDR3 DNA sequence: TGTGCCAGCAGCGTTCCTAGCGGGGGGGCCACCGGGGAGCTGTTTTTT. Translated, it gives CASSVPSGGATGELFF.

The chain joins TRBV4-2 to TRBJ1-5; unclear D gene. Looked up from germline, CDR1 is LGHNA and CDR2 is YNFKEQ. The CDR3 sequence is 14 residues long. The V end lost 0 bases, the J end lost 4 bases, and 7 bases lay between the germline ends. This CDR3 reads CASSQDHSNQPQHF. The CDR3, as DNA: TGTGCCAGCAGCCAAGACCACAGTAATCAGCCCCAGCATTTT.

This sequence joins TRBV10-3 and TRBJ2-7; TRBD2 might be the D (6 bases). V was shortened by 5 bases and J by 0 bases, with 14 bases between the two germline ends. This CDR3 region has 15 residues. Germline values: CDR1 ENHRY, CDR2 SYGVKD. In DNA form, the CDR3 reads TGTGCCATCAGTAAAGCGGAGGGCTACTCCTACGAGCAGTACTTC. Translation: CAISKAEGYSYEQYF.

The rearrangement links TRBV4-2 to TRBJ1-2; D might be TRBD1 (6 bases). The V gene's germline CDR1 is LGHNA and CDR2 YNFKEQ. Between the trimmed V and J ends, which lost 0 bases and 3 bases, there was a span of 11 bases. The CDR3 consists of 15 residues. The CDR3 DNA sequence: TGTGCCAGCAGCCAAGATGAACAGGGTGACTATGGCTACACCTTC. Its translation is CASSQDEQGDYGYTF.

In this sample, this clone turned up once. The J gene is TRBJ1-5, the V gene TRBV28; D is undetermined. The V end was cut by 3 bases, the J end by 10 bases, with 10 bases between. The CDR3 contains 12 residues. The germline V gene has CDR1 MDHEN and CDR2 SYDVKM. DNA for the CDR3: TGTGCCAGCAGTTTTCGACGGGGTCCCCAGCATTTT. Amino acid sequence: CASSFRRGPQHF.

The chain uses TRBV5-1 and TRBJ2-2; 8 bases are shared with TRBD1. This CDR3 region has 17 residues. The germline CDR1 and CDR2 sequences are SGHRS and YFSETQ. The V segment lost 1 base and the J segment 1 base; nucleotides outside the gene matches: 6. DNA of the CDR3: TGCGCCAGCAGCTTGTCAACAGGGGGTGTGAACACCGGGGAGCTGTTTTTT. This gives the protein CASSLSTGGVNTGELFF. Based on the CDR3 plus reference TRBV5-1 and TRBJ2-2, the full variable domain is KAGVTQTPRYLIKTRGQQVTLSCSPISGHRSVSWYQQTPGQGLQFLFEYFSETQRNKGNFPGRFSGRQFSNSRSEMNVSTLELGDSALYLCASSLSTGGVNTGELFFGEGSRLTVL.

This chain links TRBV11-2 with TRBJ1-3, with 12 bases fitting TRBD1. Unmatched junction bases numbered 5, after V lost 5 bases and J lost 3 bases. The germline gives CDR1 SGHAT, CDR2 FQNNGV. This CDR3 has 16 amino acids. DNA for the CDR3: TGTGCCAGCAGCAAGGGACAGGGGGCGTTTGGAAACACCATATATTTT. Its translation: CASSKGQGAFGNTIYF.

This chain connects TRBV5-1 to TRBJ1-1; a possible D gene is TRBD1 (6 bases). V lost 2 bases to trimming and J lost 3 bases, with 20 bases between them. The CDR3 loop spans 17 amino acids. Germline values: CDR1 SGHRS, CDR2 YFSETQ. The CDR3 loop is CASSFFLPGTPDTEAFF. Here the CDR3 DNA reads TGCGCCAGCAGCTTCTTCCTTCCCGGGACACCAGACACTGAAGCTTTCTTT.

CDR3 in amino acids: CASSRGRGVDGYTF. Written as DNA, the CDR3 is TGTGCCAGCAGCCGGGGGAGAGGGGTCGACGGCTACACCTTC. V gene TRBV5-5 combines with J gene TRBJ1-2; D may be TRBD1 (5 bases). Germline CDR1 and CDR2: SGHKS and YYEKEE (reference sequence). The CDR3 has 14 residues. V gave up 4 bases and J gave up 8 bases, with 18 bases separating them.

This chain connects TRBV6-1 to TRBJ1-1; 7 nucleotides line up with TRBD1. CDR3 size: 14 residues. Looked up from germline, CDR1 is MNHNS and CDR2 is SASEGT. V shed 0 bases, J shed 8 bases, and the junction held 6 bases outside the gene matches. The CDR3 DNA reads as TGTGCCAGCAGTGAAGCGAGTCGGGGACAGGAAGCTTTCTTT. Translation gives CASSEASRGQEAFF.

V usage is TRBV2 and J usage is TRBJ2-3; tentatively, D is TRBD2 (6 bases). The CDR3 consists of 15 residues. The ends were cut back, 0 bases at V and 0 bases at J, with 7 bases in the middle. The germline CDR1 and CDR2 sequences are SNHLY and FYNNEI. This CDR3 reads CASSEARGSTDTQYF. CDR3 bases: TGTGCCAGCAGTGAAGCTCGGGGGAGCACAGATACGCAGTATTTT.

This chain uses TRBV5-1 with TRBJ1-4, with TRBD1 matching 10 bases. The germline gives CDR1 SGHRS, CDR2 YFSETQ. Unmatched junction bases numbered 15, after V lost 5 bases and J lost 2 bases. CDR3 size: 19 residues. CDR3 residues: CASRHVPGQGFGTNEKLFF. The CDR3 nucleotides are TGCGCCAGCAGACACGTCCCGGGACAGGGGTTTGGTACTAATGAAAAACTGTTTTTT.

The gene calls are TRBV19 and TRBJ2-7, with 7 bases matching TRBD1. The J segment lost 3 bases and the V segment lost 6 bases, leaving 11 bases of the junction unmatched. Germline CDR1 LNHDA, CDR2 SQIVND (reference sequence). This CDR3 is 15 amino acids long. The CDR3 DNA reads TGTGCCAGTAGGGAACAAGAATCAGGGGGCTACGAGCAGTACTTC. Translated: CASREQESGGYEQYF.

The chain uses TRBV6-5 and TRBJ2-2; 12 bases are shared with TRBD2. Germline CDR1 reads MNHEY; CDR2 reads SVGAGI. The V and J ends lost 4 bases and 7 bases, in that order; junction bases with no gene match: 7. The CDR3 loop spans 16 amino acids. The CDR3 DNA reads as TGTGCCAGCAGTTCTCTACTAGCGGGGGGAATCGGGGAGCTGTTTTTT. It codes for CASSSLLAGGIGELFF.

The gene calls are TRBV27 and TRBJ2-5; TRBD1 aligns across 8 bases. The germline V gene encodes CDR1 MNHEY and CDR2 SMNVEV (reference sequence). CDR3 size: 14 residues. J lost 3 bases, V lost 5 bases, and 5 bases had no gene match. CDR3 region: CASSLQGAKETQYF. CDR3 nucleotide sequence: TGTGCCAGCAGTCTCCAGGGGGCGAAAGAGACCCAGTACTTC.

V usage is TRBV12-5 and J usage is TRBJ1-1; the D gene is possibly TRBD1 (5 bases). Trimming pared 6 bases from V and 4 bases from J, leaving 15 bases between. This CDR3 spans 14 amino acids. Germline assignment: CDR1 LGHNT and CDR2 FRNRAP. The CDR3 nucleotides are TGTGCTAGTGGCCCTTCCTCGGGGGGCACTGAAGCTTTCTTT. Residues: CASGPSSGGTEAFF. Using reference TRBV12-5 and TRBJ1-1 for the parts outside the CDR3, the full variable domain is DARVTQTPRHKVTEMGQEVTMRCQPILGHNTVFWYRQTMMQGLELLAYFRNRAPLDDSGMPKDRFSAEMPDATLATLKIQPSEPRDSAVYFCASGPSSGGTEAFFGQGTRLTVV.

The CDR3 protein is CASSERMGTLLEQYF. In DNA form, the CDR3 reads TGTGCCAGCAGTGAACGAATGGGCACCCTTTTGGAACAGTACTTC. The V call is TRBV6-1, the J call TRBJ2-7, with no clear D. Trimming shortened V by 2 bases and J by 10 bases, and 21 bases separated the two germline ends. Per germline, CDR1 MNHNS and CDR2 SASEGT. This CDR3 has 15 amino acids.